The 21 T cell receptor beta chains below all came from one sample that was sequenced in a study of blood T cell repertoires in COVID-19 (TCRdb year 2020). The library was obtained by the immunoSEQ multiplex PCR assay. TCRdb provides this immuneACCESS table in a form limited to in-frame rearrangements. Some clones are lacking; in checked studies, under half of them reflect an unresolved V gene, and why the rest are absent is not known. The sample table shows about 230,000 clones, and under 90% are seen once. Clones ranked in the top ten supply under 14% of the sample. Input material: peripheral blood. The receptors derive from a man aged 45-60 years with COVID-19, enrolled during active disease.

The V call is TRBV5-1, the J call TRBJ2-5, with D tentatively TRBD2 (5 bases). Looked up from germline, CDR1 is SGHRS and CDR2 is YFSETQ. This CDR3 spans 13 amino acids. The ends were cut back, 0 bases at V and 5 bases at J, with 8 bases in the middle. Here the CDR3 reads CASSLDRGETQYF. The CDR3, as DNA: TGCGCCAGCAGCTTGGACCGAGGGGAGACCCAGTACTTC.

This clone appeared a single time. This chain connects TRBV5-4 to TRBJ2-5; 8 positions agree with TRBD1. This CDR3 has 15 amino acids. The V gene end was trimmed by 4 bases and the J gene end by 2 bases; junction bases not matched to a gene: 7. In germline, CDR1 is SGHNT, CDR2 YYREEE (reference sequence). CDR3: CASSPSTGDQETQYF. CDR3 nucleotide sequence: TGTGCCAGCAGCCCCTCGACAGGGGATCAAGAGACCCAGTACTTC.

V is TRBV12-5 and J is TRBJ1-5, with TRBD1 identical over 9 bases. Germline V gene lookup returns CDR1 LGHNT and CDR2 FRNRAP. The V segment lost 6 bases and the J segment 4 bases; nucleotides outside the gene matches: 22. This CDR3 has 20 residues. As DNA, the CDR3 is TGTGCTAGTGGGAACCACAAACCGTCGGACAGGGGCTTTCGTAATCAGCCCCAGCATTTT. This translates into CASGNHKPSDRGFRNQPQHF. Full variable domain (outside the CDR3, taken from reference TRBV12-5 and TRBJ1-5): DARVTQTPRHKVTEMGQEVTMRCQPILGHNTVFWYRQTMMQGLELLAYFRNRAPLDDSGMPKDRFSAEMPDATLATLKIQPSEPRDSAVYFCASGNHKPSDRGFRNQPQHFGDGTRLSIL.

In this sample, this clone turned up once. The gene calls are TRBV27 and TRBJ2-3; possibly TRBD1 for D (6 bases). The germline V gene encodes CDR1 MNHEY and CDR2 SMNVEV (reference sequence). The CDR3 has 14 residues. V was shortened by 5 bases and J by 0 bases, with 9 bases between the two germline ends. The CDR3 DNA reads as TGTGCCAGCAGTCAGGGACAAAGCACAGATACGCAGTATTTT. It yields the protein CASSQGQSTDTQYF.

The chain recombines TRBV15 with TRBJ2-3, with D perhaps matching TRBD2 (5 bases). The ends were cut back, 1 base at V and 1 base at J, with 6 bases in the middle. Germline V gene lookup returns CDR1 LNHNV and CDR2 YYDKDF (reference sequence). This CDR3 has 14 residues. The CDR3 loop reads CATSRGGGTDTQYF. DNA for the CDR3: TGTGCCACCAGCAGAGGGGGAGGCACAGATACGCAGTATTTT.

J is TRBJ2-2 and V is TRBV19; possible D gene TRBD1, 6 bases. Germline assignment: CDR1 LNHDA and CDR2 SQIVND (reference sequence). V dropped 5 bases and J dropped 4 bases, with 14 bases sitting between them. There are 15 residues in the CDR3. CDR3 in DNA: TGTGCCAGTAGTGCCCGGACAGCACCCACCGGGGAGCTGTTTTTT. Amino acids: CASSARTAPTGELFF. The full variable domain, completed using reference TRBV19 and TRBJ2-2, is DGGITQSPKYLFRKEGQNVTLSCEQNLNHDAMYWYRQDPGQGLRLIYYSQIVNDFQKGDIAEGYSVSREKKESFPLTVTSAQKNPTAFYLCASSARTAPTGELFFGEGSRLTVL.

The CDR3 spells CAISWTSGSTDTQYF. The CDR3 bases are TGTGCCATCAGTTGGACTAGCGGGAGCACAGATACGCAGTATTTT. The J gene is TRBJ2-3, the V gene TRBV10-3; 11 bases align to TRBD2. Germline lookup yields CDR1 ENHRY and CDR2 SYGVKD. The junction had 1 base not matched to a gene; V was cut back by 5 bases and J by 0 bases. This CDR3 is 15 amino acids long.

The rearrangement links TRBV24-1 to TRBJ2-3, with D perhaps TRBD1 (5 bases). The V gene lost 4 bases and the J gene lost 2 bases, with 12 bases spanning the gap. Germline CDR1 reads KGHDR; CDR2 reads SFDVKD. The CDR3 contains 15 residues. The CDR3 region has the DNA TGTGCCACCAGTGAGACTCAGGGATTCACAGATACGCAGTATTTT. Its protein product is CATSETQGFTDTQYF.

This chain links TRBV7-9 with TRBJ2-7, with D maybe TRBD1 (5 bases). Germline V CDR1 and CDR2: SEHNR, FQNEAQ (reference sequence). Trimming pared 4 bases from V and 5 bases from J, leaving 9 bases between. This CDR3 contains 12 residues. In DNA, the CDR3 is TGTGCCAGCAGCTCGACAGACAACGAGCAGTACTTC. It encodes CASSSTDNEQYF.

This sequence joins TRBV5-1 and TRBJ2-2; D is unclear. The V end lost 4 bases, the J end lost 4 bases, and 8 bases lay between the germline ends. The CDR3 is 13 residues long. In germline, CDR1 is SGHRS, CDR2 YFSETQ. The CDR3 protein is CASSPSLTGELFF. DNA of the CDR3: TGCGCCAGCAGCCCATCACTCACCGGGGAGCTGTTTTTT.

The chain links TRBV20-1 to TRBJ2-1; TRBD2 agrees at 11 bases. Germline CDR1 and CDR2: DFQATT and SNEGSKA (reference sequence). This CDR3 is built from 15 residues. Trimming removed 3 bases from V and 9 bases from J; junction bases left unmatched: 10. In DNA, the CDR3 is TGCAGTGCTAGTTGGTTAGCGGGAGGGCCTAGTGAGCAGTTCTTC. Protein product: CSASWLAGGPSEQFF.

At least ten counts were recorded for this clone. The chain joins TRBV29-1 to TRBJ1-2; TRBD1 might be the D (6 bases). With 2 bases removed from V and 4 bases from J, the gap between germline ends came to 8 bases. CDR1 and CDR2 from the germline V gene are SQVTM and ANQGSEA. The CDR3 contains 12 residues. CDR3 in DNA: TGCAGCGTTGAACAGGGGAGCTATGGCTACACCTTC. Its protein product is CSVEQGSYGYTF.

This clone was seen more than once but under ten times. The chain has TRBV7-2 and TRBJ2-7, with TRBD2 as a possible D gene (6 bases). Deletions cut 5 bases from V and 0 bases from J, with 14 bases between. Germline-derived CDR1 and CDR2 are SGHTA and FQGNSA. The CDR3 contains 15 residues. DNA of the CDR3: TGTGCCAGCAGCCCCATGGGGGAGGCCTCCTACGAGCAGTACTTC. It encodes CASSPMGEASYEQYF.

This clone was found a few times. CDR3 sequence (DNA): TGCGCCAGCAGCTTGGCAGCGGGAGAGGGTTATGAGCAGTTCTTC. This sequence encodes CASSLAAGEGYEQFF. The chain uses TRBV5-1 and TRBJ2-1; TRBD2 aligns across 8 bases. Trimming removed 0 bases from V and 8 bases from J; junction bases left unmatched: 7. Germline CDR1 reads SGHRS; CDR2 reads YFSETQ. The CDR3 totals 15 residues. The whole variable domain, filled in from reference TRBV5-1 and TRBJ2-1, reads KAGVTQTPRYLIKTRGQQVTLSCSPISGHRSVSWYQQTPGQGLQFLFEYFSETQRNKGNFPGRFSGRQFSNSRSEMNVSTLELGDSALYLCASSLAAGEGYEQFFGPGTRLTVL.

In nucleotides, the CDR3 is TGTGCCAGCAGTTCGTTCCGCTCCCCGCGAACCGGGGAGCTGTTTTTT. Its translation: CASSSFRSPRTGELFF. V usage is TRBV7-9 and J usage is TRBJ2-2; D ambiguous. V was clipped by 6 bases and J by 5 bases, with 19 bases between them. Germline loops: CDR1 SEHNR, CDR2 FQNEAQ (reference sequence). This CDR3 region has 16 residues.

The V and J genes are TRBV4-3 and TRBJ2-3; no firm D call. Germline values: CDR1 LGHNA, CDR2 YSLEER. The ends were cut back, 0 bases at V and 7 bases at J, with 20 bases in the middle. This CDR3 comprises 17 residues. The CDR3 DNA reads as TGCGCCAGCAGCCAAGATACCGCCACTCAGATGGGCCATACGCAGTATTTT. Its protein product is CASSQDTATQMGHTQYF.

DNA for the CDR3: TGTGCCAGCAGCTTAGAATCAAACTATGGCTACACCTTC. Amino acid sequence: CASSLESNYGYTF. The chain recombines TRBV7-9 with TRBJ1-2, with D unresolved. CDR3 size: 13 residues. Trimming stripped 1 base from V and 2 bases from J, with 5 bases between. From germline, CDR1 is SEHNR and CDR2 FQNEAQ (reference sequence).

V gene TRBV2 combines with J gene TRBJ2-7; D is unresolved. Germline V CDR1 and CDR2: SNHLY, FYNNEI. V was pared by 2 bases and J by 3 bases, with 5 bases between. The CDR3 is made up of 12 amino acids. In DNA form, the CDR3 reads TGTGCCAGCAGTGAACGGAGCTACGAGCAGTACTTC. Its protein is CASSERSYEQYF.

V gene TRBV10-3 combines with J gene TRBJ2-7; tentatively, D is TRBD1 (6 bases). Trimming left V 4 bases short and J 3 bases short, with 13 bases between. The V gene's germline CDR1 is ENHRY and CDR2 SYGVKD. The CDR3 loop spans 14 amino acids. CDR3 amino acids: CAISGQGLIYEQYF. In nucleotides, the CDR3 is TGTGCCATCAGTGGCCAGGGGTTGATCTACGAGCAGTACTTC.

The genes are TRBV6-2 or TRBV6-3 and TRBJ2-1; 10 positions match TRBD1. J lost 8 bases, V lost 6 bases, and 10 bases had no gene match. Germline CDR1 MNHEY, CDR2 SVGEGT. The CDR3 totals 15 residues. The CDR3 nucleotides are TGTGCCAGCAGCACGGGACAGGGGTTTATCGATGAGCAGTTCTTC. Protein product: CASSTGQGFIDEQFF.

V is TRBV7-3 and J is TRBJ2-1; 7 bases line up with TRBD2. CDR1 and CDR2 from the germline V gene are SGHTA and FQGTGA. The ends lost 2 bases at V and 0 bases at J; junction bases unmatched: 4. The CDR3 covers 16 residues. In nucleotides, the CDR3 is TGTGCCAGCAGCTTAGATGGCGGGAGCTCCTACAATGAGCAGTTCTTC. Protein: CASSLDGGSSYNEQFF. Based on the CDR3 plus reference TRBV7-3 and TRBJ2-1, the full variable domain is GAGVSQTPSNKVTEKGKYVELRCDPISGHTALYWYRQSLGQGPEFLIYFQGTGAADDSGLPNDRFFAVRPEGSVSTLKIQRTERGDSAVYLCASSLDGGSSYNEQFFGPGTRLTVL.